The T cell receptor (beta chain) under discussion was sequenced for a study of blood T cell repertoires in COVID-19. About the research overall: The United States, Italy and Spain supplied acute and convalescent COVID-19 samples.

Participants were aged roughly 18 to 100 years from approximately 25 US areas. Grouping used clinical history reported by participants in a survey and questionnaire. This CDR3 spans 16 amino acids. V was clipped by 2 bases and J by 7 bases; unmatched bases: 10. CDR1 is LGHNA and CDR2 is YNFKEQ in the germline V gene. In the authors' methods: Quantification of nucleated cells was approximated via reference gene primer amplification. Method: immunoSEQ multiplex PCR; TCRdb's copy keeps in-frame clones and lacks some. The V and J calls and clone size come from that table; D and trimming were worked out from the DNA. The sample includes about 160,000 clones, approximately 87% of them seen just once.

The J gene is TRBJ2-3, the V gene TRBV4-2, with 9 nucleotides matching TRBD2. The receptor was derived from a woman in her forties or fifties who had recovered from COVID-19. Sequences were obtained from PBMCs or T cells enriched from blood (not recorded which). In DNA, the CDR3 is TGTGCCAGCAGCCAATTGCGGGGGGGGCCACGAAATACGCAGTATTTT. Translating gives CASSQLRGGPRNTQYF.